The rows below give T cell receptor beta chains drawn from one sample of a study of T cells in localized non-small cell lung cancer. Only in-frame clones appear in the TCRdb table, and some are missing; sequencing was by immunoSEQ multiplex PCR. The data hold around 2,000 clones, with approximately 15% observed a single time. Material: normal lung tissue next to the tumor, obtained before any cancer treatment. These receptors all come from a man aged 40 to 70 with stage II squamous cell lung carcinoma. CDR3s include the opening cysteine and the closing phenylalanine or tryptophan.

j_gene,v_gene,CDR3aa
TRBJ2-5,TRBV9,CASRGGTGRQETQYF
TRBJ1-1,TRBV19,CATYRTGEAFF
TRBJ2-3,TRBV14,CASSGSSGLRSTDTQYF
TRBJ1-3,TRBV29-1,CSVAGLSAGTGNTIYF
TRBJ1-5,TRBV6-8,CASSDRGLGPQHF
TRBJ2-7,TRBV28,CASSPFTGGIYEQYF
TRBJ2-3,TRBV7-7,CASSFQLAPTDTQYF
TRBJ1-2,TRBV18,CASSLTTGGDYGYTF
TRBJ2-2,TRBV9,CASSVGPGGTTTGELFF
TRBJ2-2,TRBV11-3,CASSLGGNTGELFF
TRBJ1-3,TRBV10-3,CAISESGTAGNTIYF
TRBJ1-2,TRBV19,CASSIGTVPSYTF
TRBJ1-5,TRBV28,CASSRDRNQPQHF
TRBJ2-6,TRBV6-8,CASSRTASGANVLTF
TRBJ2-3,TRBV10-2,CASESRGGRTDTQYF
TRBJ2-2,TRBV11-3,CASSRTSGDAGELFF